Here is one T cell receptor beta chain with its context. This specimen comes from a study of CD8+ T cells in alopecia areata. Trimming at V came to 5 bases and at J to 7 bases, leaving 9 bases not matched to a gene. The CDR3 is 16 residues long. Germline V gives CDR1 SGHTA, CDR2 FQGNSA. Extracted RNA was reverse transcribed into cDNA, the sequencing template. Sequencing used immunoSEQ multiplex PCR; TCRdb keeps in-frame clones, though not all of them. This repertoire shows 61,000 or so clones, 90% to 97% found once; its top ten account for about a quarter. The receptor was derived from a human donor with alopecia areata. This sequence joins TRBV7-2 and TRBJ2-1; TRBD1 matches 12 bases. The sample in question was CD8+ T cells sorted from blood, obtained at week 0. CDR3 region: CASSIWDRGLGNEQFF. CDR3 DNA sequence: TGTGCCAGCAGCATCTGGGACAGGGGGCTGGGGAATGAGCAGTTCTTC.